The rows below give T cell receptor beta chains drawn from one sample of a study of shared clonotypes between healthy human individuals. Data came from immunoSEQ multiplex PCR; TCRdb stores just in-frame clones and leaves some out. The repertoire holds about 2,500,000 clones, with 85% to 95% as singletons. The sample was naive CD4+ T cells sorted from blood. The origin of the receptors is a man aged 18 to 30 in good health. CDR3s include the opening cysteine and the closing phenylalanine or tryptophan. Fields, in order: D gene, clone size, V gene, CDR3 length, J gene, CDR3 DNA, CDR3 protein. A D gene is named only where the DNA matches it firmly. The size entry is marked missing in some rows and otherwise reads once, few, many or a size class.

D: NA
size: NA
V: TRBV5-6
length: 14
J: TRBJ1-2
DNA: TGTGCCAGCAGCTTGCTCGAAACCACCTATGGCTACACCTTC
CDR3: CASSLLETTYGYTF

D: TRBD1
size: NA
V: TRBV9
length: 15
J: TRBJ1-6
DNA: TGTGCCAGCAGCGCCGGGACAGAGTATAATTCACCCCTCCACTTT
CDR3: CASSAGTEYNSPLHF

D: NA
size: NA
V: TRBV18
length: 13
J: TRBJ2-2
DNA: TGTGCCAGCTCACCCGGGGTGATCGGGGAGCTGTTTTTT
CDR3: CASSPGVIGELFF

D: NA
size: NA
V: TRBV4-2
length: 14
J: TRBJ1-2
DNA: TGTGCCAGCAGCCAAGAGCGGAAAAACTATGGCTACACCTTC
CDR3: CASSQERKNYGYTF

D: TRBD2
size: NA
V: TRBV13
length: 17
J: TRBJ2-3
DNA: TGTGCCAGCAGCCGCACGTGGTGGCGGGAGTCCACAGATACGCAGTATTTT
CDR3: CASSRTWWRESTDTQYF

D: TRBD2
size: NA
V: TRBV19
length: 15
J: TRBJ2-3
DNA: TGTGCCAGTAGTACCCGACTAGCTACCGCAGATACGCAGTATTTT
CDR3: CASSTRLATADTQYF

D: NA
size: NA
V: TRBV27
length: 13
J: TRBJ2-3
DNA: TGTGCCAGCTTAAAGCAGAGCACAGATACGCAGTATTTT
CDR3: CASLKQSTDTQYF

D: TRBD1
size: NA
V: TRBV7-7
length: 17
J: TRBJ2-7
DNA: TGTGCTAGCAGCTTAGGTGTCGGGACAGGGGGGGCCTACGAGCAGTACTTC
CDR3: CASSLGVGTGGAYEQYF

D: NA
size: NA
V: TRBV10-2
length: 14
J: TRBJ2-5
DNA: TGCGCCAGCCACCCCACAGGGAGCCAAGAGACCCAGTACTTC
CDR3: CASHPTGSQETQYF

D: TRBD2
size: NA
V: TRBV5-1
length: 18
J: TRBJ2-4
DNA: TGCGCCAGCAGCCCTGGGGGTCCGGGGGGACTAGCCAAAAACATTCAGTACTTC
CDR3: CASSPGGPGGLAKNIQYF

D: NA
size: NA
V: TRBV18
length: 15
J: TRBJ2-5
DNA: TGTGCCAGCTCACCTCTCATATCGGGACAAGAGACCCAGTACTTC
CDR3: CASSPLISGQETQYF

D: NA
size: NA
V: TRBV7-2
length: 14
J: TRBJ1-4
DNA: TGTGCCAGCAGCTCGGGACCGACTAATGAAAAACTGTTTTTT
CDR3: CASSSGPTNEKLFF

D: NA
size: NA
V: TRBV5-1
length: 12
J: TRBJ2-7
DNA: TGCGCCAGCAGCTCGAACTTCTACGAGCAGTACTTC
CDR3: CASSSNFYEQYF

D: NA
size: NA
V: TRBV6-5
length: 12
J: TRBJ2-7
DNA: TGTGCCAGCAGACAGGGTTTTGGAGAGCAGTACTTC
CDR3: CASRQGFGEQYF

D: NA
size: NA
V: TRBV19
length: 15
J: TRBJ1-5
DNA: TGTGCCAGTAGTATTGGGAGATTTAGCAATCAGCCCCAGCATTTT
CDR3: CASSIGRFSNQPQHF

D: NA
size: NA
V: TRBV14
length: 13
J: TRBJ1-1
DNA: TGTGCCAGCAGCCAAGTACTGAACACTGAAGCTTTCTTT
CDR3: CASSQVLNTEAFF

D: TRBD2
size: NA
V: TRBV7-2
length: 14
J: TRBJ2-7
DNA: TGTGCCAGCAGTTCTACTAGCGACTCCTACGAGCAGTACTTC
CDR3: CASSSTSDSYEQYF

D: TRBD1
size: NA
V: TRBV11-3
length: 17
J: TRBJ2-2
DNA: TGTGCCAGCAGCTCCTGGGCGGGGACAGGGGGAACCGGGGAGCTGTTTTTT
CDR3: CASSSWAGTGGTGELFF

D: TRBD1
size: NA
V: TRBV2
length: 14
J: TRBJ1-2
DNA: TGTGCCAGCAGTCCCTTGACAGGGGACTATGGCTACACCTTC
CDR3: CASSPLTGDYGYTF

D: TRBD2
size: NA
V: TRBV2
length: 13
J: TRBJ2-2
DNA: TGTGCCAGCAAGCGGGAGGGTACCGGGGAGCTGTTTTTT
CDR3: CASKREGTGELFF

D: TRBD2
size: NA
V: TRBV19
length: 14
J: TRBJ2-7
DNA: TGTGCCAGTAGTCAGGTAGCGGGTCCCTACGAGCAGTACTTC
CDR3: CASSQVAGPYEQYF

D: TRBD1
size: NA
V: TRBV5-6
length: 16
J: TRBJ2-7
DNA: TGTGCCAGCAGCTACCGGGACAGGGAAGGGGCCTACGAGCAGTACTTC
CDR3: CASSYRDREGAYEQYF

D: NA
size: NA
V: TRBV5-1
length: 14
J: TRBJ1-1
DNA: TGCGCCAGCAGCTTAAATACGGTGAACACTGAAGCTTTCTTT
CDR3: CASSLNTVNTEAFF

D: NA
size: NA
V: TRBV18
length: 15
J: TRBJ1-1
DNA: TGTGCCAGCTCACCAACTGGACAGAAGGACACTGAAGCTTTCTTT
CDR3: CASSPTGQKDTEAFF

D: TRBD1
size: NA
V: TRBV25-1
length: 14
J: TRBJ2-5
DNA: TGTGCCAGCAGGCCTGGACAGGGGGAAGAGACCCAGTACTTC
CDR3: CASRPGQGEETQYF

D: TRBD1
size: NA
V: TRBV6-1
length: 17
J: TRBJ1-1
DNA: TGTGCCAGCAGTGAAGAGGGAGGGGGCTATGGGAACACTGAAGCTTTCTTT
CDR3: CASSEEGGGYGNTEAFF

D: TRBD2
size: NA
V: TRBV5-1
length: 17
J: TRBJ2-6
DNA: TGCGCCAGCAGCGCGGGGGACTCCAACTCTGGGGCCAACGTCCTGACTTTC
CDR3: CASSAGDSNSGANVLTF

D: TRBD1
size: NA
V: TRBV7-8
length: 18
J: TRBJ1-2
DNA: TGTGCCAGCAGCTTAAGGGGACAGGGGTTTAGCACCTTTTTGGGCTACACCTTC
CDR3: CASSLRGQGFSTFLGYTF

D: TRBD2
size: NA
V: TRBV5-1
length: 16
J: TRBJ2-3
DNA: TGCGCCAGCAGCCCAGGGACTAGCGGATTCACAGATACGCAGTATTTT
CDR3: CASSPGTSGFTDTQYF

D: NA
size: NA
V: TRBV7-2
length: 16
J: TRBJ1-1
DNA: TGTGCCAGCAGCTCCCACTCCGACAATGTTAACACTGAAGCTTTCTTT
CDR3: CASSSHSDNVNTEAFF

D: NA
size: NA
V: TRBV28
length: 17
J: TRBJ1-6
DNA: TGTGCCAGCAGTTTTAGAGGGGATTGGTCCTATAATTCACCCCTCCACTTT
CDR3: CASSFRGDWSYNSPLHF

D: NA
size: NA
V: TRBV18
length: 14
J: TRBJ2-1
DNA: TGTGCCAGCTCACCCCCGGCTGTCCTAAATGAGCAGTTCTTC
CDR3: CASSPPAVLNEQFF

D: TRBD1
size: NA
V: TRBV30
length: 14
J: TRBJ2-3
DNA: TGTGCCTGGAGTGTGGCAGGGGGCATAGATACGCAGTATTTT
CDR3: CAWSVAGGIDTQYF

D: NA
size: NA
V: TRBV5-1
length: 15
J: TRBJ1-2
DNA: TGCGCCAGCAGCTTGGCCAGGGCCGGGGGCTATGGCTACACCTTC
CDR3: CASSLARAGGYGYTF

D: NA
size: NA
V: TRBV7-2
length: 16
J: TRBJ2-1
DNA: TGTGCCAGCAGCTACCTTTCTGGGTGGGGTGGTAATGAGCAGTTCTTC
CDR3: CASSYLSGWGGNEQFF

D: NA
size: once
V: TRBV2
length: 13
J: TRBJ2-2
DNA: TGTGCCAGCAGTACTAGTAACACCGGGGAGCTGTTTTTT
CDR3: CASSTSNTGELFF

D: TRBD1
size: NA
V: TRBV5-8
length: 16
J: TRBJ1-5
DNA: TGTGCCAGCAGCTCCTGGACAGGGGGCGGCGATCAGCCCCAGCATTTT
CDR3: CASSSWTGGGDQPQHF

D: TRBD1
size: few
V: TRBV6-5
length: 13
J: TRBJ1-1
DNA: TGTGCCAGCAGGGGACAGGGGATGACTGAAGCTTTCTTT
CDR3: CASRGQGMTEAFF

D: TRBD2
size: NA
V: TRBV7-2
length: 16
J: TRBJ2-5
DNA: TGTGCCAGCAGCTACCGGACTAGCGGCGTCCAAGAGACCCAGTACTTC
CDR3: CASSYRTSGVQETQYF

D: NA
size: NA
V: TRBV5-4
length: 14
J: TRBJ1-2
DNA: TGTGCCAGCAGCCTAGTTCCCATCTCCTATGGCTACACCTTC
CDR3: CASSLVPISYGYTF

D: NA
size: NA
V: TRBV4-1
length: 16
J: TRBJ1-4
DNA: TGCGCCAGCAGCCAAGTTTTCGGCGCAACTAATGAAAAACTGTTTTTT
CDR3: CASSQVFGATNEKLFF

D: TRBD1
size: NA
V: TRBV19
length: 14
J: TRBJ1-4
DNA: TGTGCCAGTACCTTGACAGGGGGCGAGGAAAAACTGTTTTTT
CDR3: CASTLTGGEEKLFF

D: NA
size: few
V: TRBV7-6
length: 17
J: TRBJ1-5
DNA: TGTGCCAGCAGTACAACCCCGCGGGTTTATAGCAATCAGCCCCAGCATTTT
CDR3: CASSTTPRVYSNQPQHF

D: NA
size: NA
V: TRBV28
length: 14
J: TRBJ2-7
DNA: TGTGCCTGCCTCGAGGGGACCGGGTCCTACGAGCAGTACTTC
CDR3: CACLEGTGSYEQYF

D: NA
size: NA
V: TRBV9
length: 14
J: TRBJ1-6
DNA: TGTGCCAGCAGCGTAGAGGGACTGAATTCACCCCTCCACTTT
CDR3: CASSVEGLNSPLHF

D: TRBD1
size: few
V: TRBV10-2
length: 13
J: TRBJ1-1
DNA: TGCGCCAGCCTCGGGACAGGGGGAGCTGAAGCTTTCTTT
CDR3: CASLGTGGAEAFF

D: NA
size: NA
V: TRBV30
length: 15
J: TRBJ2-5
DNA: TGTGCCTGGAACCAGGGAGTCGGGGTTCGAGAGACCCAGTACTTC
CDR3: CAWNQGVGVRETQYF

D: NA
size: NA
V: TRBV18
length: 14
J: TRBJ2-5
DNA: TGTGCCAGCTCACCACCCTCGGGGGAAGAGACCCAGTACTTC
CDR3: CASSPPSGEETQYF

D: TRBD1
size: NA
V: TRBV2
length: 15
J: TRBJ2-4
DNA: TGTGCCAGCGGACAGGGGATCTTAGCCAAAAACATTCAGTACTTC
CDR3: CASGQGILAKNIQYF

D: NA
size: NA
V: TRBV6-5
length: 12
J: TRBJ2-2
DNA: TGTGCCAGCAGAGGGAACACCGGGGAGCTGTTTTTT
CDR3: CASRGNTGELFF

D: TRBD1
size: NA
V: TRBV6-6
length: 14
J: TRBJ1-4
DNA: TGTGCCAGCACACCTGGGACAGTTAATGAAAAACTGTTTTTT
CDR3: CASTPGTVNEKLFF

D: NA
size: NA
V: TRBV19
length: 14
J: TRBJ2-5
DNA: TGTGCCAGTAGTGCTGTGGGTAGGTTAGAGACCCAGTACTTC
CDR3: CASSAVGRLETQYF

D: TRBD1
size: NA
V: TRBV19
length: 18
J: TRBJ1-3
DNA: TGTGCCAGTAGCCCGTTCGGGACAGCAGACTCCTCTGGAAACACCATATATTTT
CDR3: CASSPFGTADSSGNTIYF